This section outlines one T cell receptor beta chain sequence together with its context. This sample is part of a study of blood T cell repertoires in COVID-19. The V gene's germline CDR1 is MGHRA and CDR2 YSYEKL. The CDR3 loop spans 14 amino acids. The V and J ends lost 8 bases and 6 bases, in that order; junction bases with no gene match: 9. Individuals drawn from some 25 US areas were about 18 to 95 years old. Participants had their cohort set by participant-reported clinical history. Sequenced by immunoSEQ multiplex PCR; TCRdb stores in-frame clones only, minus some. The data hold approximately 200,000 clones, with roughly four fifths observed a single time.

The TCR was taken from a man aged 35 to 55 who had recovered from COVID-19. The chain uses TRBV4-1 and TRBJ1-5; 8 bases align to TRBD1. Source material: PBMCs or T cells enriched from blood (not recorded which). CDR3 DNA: TGCGCCAGCGGAGAGGACAGGGTTGGTCAGCCCCAGCATTTT. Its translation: CASGEDRVGQPQHF.